This entry features one TCR beta chain sequence. Its antigen remains unknown. The data were produced by immunoSEQ multiplex PCR, yet TCRdb's version contains in-frame clones alone and is incomplete. The sample has 100,000 to 110,000 clones, about 90% seen once. The sample originates from a study of graft-versus-host responses after intestinal transplantation. This CDR3 region has 15 residues. V was shortened by 2 bases and J by 3 bases, with 14 bases between the two germline ends. From germline, CDR1 is LNHDA and CDR2 SQIVND (reference sequence). The clonotype comes from a human donor who was the organ donor for an intestinal transplant. This chain uses TRBV19 with TRBJ2-7; TRBD1 might be the D (6 bases). Sequencing used unstimulated CD4+ T cells sorted from spleen or lymph node cells, obtained before transplant. The DNA for the CDR3 is TGTGCCAGTAGTATAAGACAGGACAGCTACTACGAGCAGTACTTC. Protein sequence: CASSIRQDSYYEQYF.